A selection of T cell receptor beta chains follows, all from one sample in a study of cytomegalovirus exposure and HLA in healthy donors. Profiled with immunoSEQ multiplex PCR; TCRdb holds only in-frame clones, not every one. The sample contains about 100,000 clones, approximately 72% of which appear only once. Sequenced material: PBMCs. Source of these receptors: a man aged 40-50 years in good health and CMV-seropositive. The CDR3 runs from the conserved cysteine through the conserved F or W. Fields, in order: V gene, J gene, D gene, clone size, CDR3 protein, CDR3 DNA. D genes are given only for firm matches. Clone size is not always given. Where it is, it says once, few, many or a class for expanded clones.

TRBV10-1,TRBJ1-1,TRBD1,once,CASRGQGRTEAFF,TGCGCCAGCAGGGGACAGGGCCGGACTGAAGCTTTCTTT
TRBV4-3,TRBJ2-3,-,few,CASSLTSSDTQYF,TGCGCCAGCAGCCTAACTAGTTCAGATACGCAGTATTTT
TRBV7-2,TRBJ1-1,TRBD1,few,CASSFSRTGNTEAFF,TGTGCCAGCAGCTTCTCTCGGACAGGGAACACTGAAGCTTTCTTT
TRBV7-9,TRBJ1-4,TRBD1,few,CASSLGSGTVNEKLFF,TGTGCCAGCAGCTTAGGTTCCGGGACAGTCAATGAAAAACTGTTTTTT
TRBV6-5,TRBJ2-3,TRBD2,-,CACKREGGTDTQYF,TGTGCCTGCAAGCGGGAGGGGGGCACAGATACGCAGTATTTT
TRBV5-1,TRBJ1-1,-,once,CASSLAAQNTEAFF,TGCGCCAGCAGCTTGGCAGCGCAGAACACTGAAGCTTTCTTT
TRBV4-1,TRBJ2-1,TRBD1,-,CASSQARTGAYNEQFF,TGCGCCAGCAGCCAAGCCAGGACAGGAGCCTACAATGAGCAGTTCTTC
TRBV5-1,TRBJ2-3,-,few,CASSFYRVNNPLIDTQYF,TGCGCCAGCAGCTTTTACAGGGTAAATAATCCTCTAATAGATACGCAGTATTTT
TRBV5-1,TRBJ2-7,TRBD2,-,CASSLETGGYEQYF,TGCGCCAGCAGCTTAGAGACGGGGGGCTACGAGCAGTACTTC
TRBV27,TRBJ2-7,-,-,CASSPRASYEQYF,TGTGCCAGCAGTCCCCGAGCTTCCTACGAGCAGTACTTC
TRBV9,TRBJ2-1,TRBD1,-,CASSVEEQGLALNEQFF,TGTGCCAGCAGCGTAGAGGAACAGGGGCTGGCTCTCAATGAGCAGTTCTTC
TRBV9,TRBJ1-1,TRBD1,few,CASSGDRGRTEAFF,TGTGCCAGCAGCGGGGACAGGGGGCGAACTGAAGCTTTCTTT
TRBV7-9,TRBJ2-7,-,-,CASSPDPREQYF,TGTGCCAGCAGCCCCGACCCGAGGGAGCAGTACTTC
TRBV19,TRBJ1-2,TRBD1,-,CASSTGGRVGYTF,TGTGCCAGTAGTACAGGGGGCAGGGTTGGCTACACCTTC
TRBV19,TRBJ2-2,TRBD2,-,CASSTSGRAKRRGAVF,TGTGCCAGTAGTACTAGCGGGAGGGCAAAGCGTCGGGGAGCTGTTTTT